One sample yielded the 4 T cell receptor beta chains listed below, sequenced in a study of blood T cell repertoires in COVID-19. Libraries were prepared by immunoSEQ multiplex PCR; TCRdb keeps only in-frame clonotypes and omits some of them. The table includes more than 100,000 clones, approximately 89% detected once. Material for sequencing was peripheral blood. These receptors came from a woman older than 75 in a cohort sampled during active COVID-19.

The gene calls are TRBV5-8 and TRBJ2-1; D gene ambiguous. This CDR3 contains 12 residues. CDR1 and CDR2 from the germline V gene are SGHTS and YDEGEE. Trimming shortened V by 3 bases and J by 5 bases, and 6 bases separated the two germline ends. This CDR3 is CASSYINNEQFF. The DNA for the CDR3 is TGTGCCAGCAGCTACATCAACAATGAGCAGTTCTTC.

The CDR3 DNA is TGTGCCAGCAACCCCCGGGGGTGGGTTTACAATGAGCAGTTCTTC. Translating it yields CASNPRGWVYNEQFF. This chain uses TRBV14 with TRBJ2-1; tentatively, D is TRBD2 (6 bases). V lost 7 bases, J lost 4 bases, and 17 bases lay in between. This CDR3 has 15 residues. Germline V gene lookup returns CDR1 SGHDN and CDR2 FVKESK.

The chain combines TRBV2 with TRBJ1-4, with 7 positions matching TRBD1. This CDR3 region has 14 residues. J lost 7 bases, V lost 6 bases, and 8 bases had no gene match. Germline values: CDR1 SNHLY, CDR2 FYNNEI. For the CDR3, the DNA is TGTGCCAGCAGCCAGGGACAGTCCTCTGAAAAACTGTTTTTT. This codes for CASSQGQSSEKLFF.

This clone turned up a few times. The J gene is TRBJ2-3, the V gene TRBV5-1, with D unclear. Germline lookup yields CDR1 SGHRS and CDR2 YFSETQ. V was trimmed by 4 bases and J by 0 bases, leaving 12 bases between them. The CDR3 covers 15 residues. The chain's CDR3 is CASSPGRPSTDTQYF. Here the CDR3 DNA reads TGCGCCAGCAGCCCGGGTAGACCTAGCACAGATACGCAGTATTTT.